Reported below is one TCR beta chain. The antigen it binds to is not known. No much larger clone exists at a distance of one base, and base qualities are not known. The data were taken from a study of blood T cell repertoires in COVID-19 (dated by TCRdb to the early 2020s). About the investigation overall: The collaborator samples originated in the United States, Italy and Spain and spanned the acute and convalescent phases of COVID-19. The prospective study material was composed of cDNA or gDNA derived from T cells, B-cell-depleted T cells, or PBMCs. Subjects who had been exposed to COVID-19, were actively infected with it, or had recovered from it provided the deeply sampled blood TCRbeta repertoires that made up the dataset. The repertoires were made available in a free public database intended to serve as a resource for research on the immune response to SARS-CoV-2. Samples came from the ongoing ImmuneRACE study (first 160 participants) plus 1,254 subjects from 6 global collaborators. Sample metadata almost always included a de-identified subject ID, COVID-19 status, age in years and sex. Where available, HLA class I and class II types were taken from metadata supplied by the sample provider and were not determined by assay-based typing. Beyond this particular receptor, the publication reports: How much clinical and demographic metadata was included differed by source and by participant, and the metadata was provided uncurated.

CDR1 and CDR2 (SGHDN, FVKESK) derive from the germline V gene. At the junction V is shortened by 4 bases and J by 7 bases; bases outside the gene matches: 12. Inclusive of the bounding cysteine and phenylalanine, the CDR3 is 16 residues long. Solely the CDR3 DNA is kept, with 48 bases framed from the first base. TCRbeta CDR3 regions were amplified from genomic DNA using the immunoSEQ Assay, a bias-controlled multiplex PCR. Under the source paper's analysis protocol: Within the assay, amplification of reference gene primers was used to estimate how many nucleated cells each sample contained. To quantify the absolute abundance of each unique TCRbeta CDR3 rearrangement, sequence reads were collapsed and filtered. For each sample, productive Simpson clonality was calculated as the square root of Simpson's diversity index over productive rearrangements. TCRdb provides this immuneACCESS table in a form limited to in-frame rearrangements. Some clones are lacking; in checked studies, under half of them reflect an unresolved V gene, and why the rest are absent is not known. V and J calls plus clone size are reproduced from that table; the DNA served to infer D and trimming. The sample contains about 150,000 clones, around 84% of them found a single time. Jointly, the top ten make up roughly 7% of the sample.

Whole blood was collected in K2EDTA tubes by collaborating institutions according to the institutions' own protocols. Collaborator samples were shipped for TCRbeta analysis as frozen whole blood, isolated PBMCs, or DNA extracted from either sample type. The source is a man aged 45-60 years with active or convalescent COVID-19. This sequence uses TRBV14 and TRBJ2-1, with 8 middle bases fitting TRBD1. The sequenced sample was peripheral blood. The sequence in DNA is TGTGCCAGCAGCCCACTGGGACAGGACGGTAAAAATGAGCAGTTCTTC. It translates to CASSPLGQDGKNEQFF.